Following are 16 T cell receptor beta chains from one sample sequenced in a study of blood T cells in healthy people across ages. A J-beta primer mix and a sample-barcoded 5' primer were used in a second PCR of about 6 to 12 cycles. TCRdb passed the 5' RACE reads through MiXCR, listing each CDR3 protein once. The sample gives approximately 810,000 distinct CDR3 sequences, about 30% of which show up once; 15% to 20% is in the top ten. Sequenced sample: blood. All receptors come from a woman at least 80 years old in good health.

This clonotype was counted ten times or more. The V gene is TRBV15, the J gene TRBJ2-3, with 9 nucleotides matching TRBD1. Germline V gives CDR1 LNHNV, CDR2 YYDKDF (reference sequence). J lost 3 bases, V lost 7 bases, and 8 bases had no gene match. This CDR3 comprises 15 residues. This chain's CDR3 is CATMRQGGTTDTQYF. In DNA, the CDR3 is TGTGCCACCATGAGACAGGGGGGAACGACAGATACGCAGTATTTT.

This clonotype was found many times. The chain has TRBV4-1 and TRBJ2-7, with D perhaps matching TRBD1 or TRBD2 (5 bases each). The CDR3 totals 17 residues. The V gene lost 2 bases and the J gene lost 6 bases, with 23 bases spanning the gap. Per germline, CDR1 MGHRA and CDR2 YSYEKL. Here the CDR3 reads CASSQQPGASSLLEQYF. The CDR3 DNA reads as TGCGCCAGCAGCCAACAACCCGGGGCTTCAAGTCTCCTCGAGCAGTACTTC.

Ten or more counts support this clonotype. This chain links TRBV9 with TRBJ2-1; D remains unclear. CDR1 is SGDLS, CDR2 YYNGEE, per germline. With 4 bases removed from V and 6 bases from J, the gap between germline ends came to 14 bases. The CDR3 loop spans 14 amino acids. CDR3 nucleotides: TGTGCCAGCAGCCTCGGACCAGAGGCCAATGAGCAGTTCTTC. Its translation is CASSLGPEANEQFF.

The J gene is TRBJ1-5, the V gene TRBV6-2 or TRBV6-3, with D perhaps TRBD1 (5 bases). CDR3 length: 16 amino acids. Trimming cost V 5 bases and J 0 bases, with 14 bases left between them. CDR1 and CDR2 (germline): MNHEY, SVGEGT. The CDR3 sequence: CASSHNQGFSNQPQHF. The CDR3 DNA reads as TGTGCCAGCAGTCATAACCAGGGCTTTAGCAATCAGCCCCAGCATTTT.

The chain uses TRBV3-1 and TRBJ2-3; the D gene is possibly TRBD2 (6 bases). The CDR3 extends over 17 amino acids. Per the germline V gene, CDR1 is LGHDT and CDR2 is YNNKEL (reference sequence). V lost 1 base to trimming and J lost 3 bases, with 17 bases between them. The CDR3 DNA follows: TGTGCCAGCAGCCAAGGGAATTGGGCGGGGAGGACAGATACGCAGTATTTT. Translation: CASSQGNWAGRTDTQYF.

The rearrangement joins TRBV5-1 to TRBJ2-1, with a weak D call TRBD2 (5 bases). V was trimmed by 0 bases and J by 10 bases, leaving 11 bases between them. This CDR3 has 13 amino acids. Germline CDR1 and CDR2: SGHRS and YFSETQ. CDR3 coding DNA: TGCGCCAGCAGCTTGGCTACCTCGGGGGAGCAGTTCTTC. It yields the protein CASSLATSGEQFF.

This clonotype showed up many times. V and J are TRBV6-6 and TRBJ1-2; D perhaps matches TRBD1 (6 bases). Trimming took 0 bases from V and 8 from J, leaving 13 bases between them. Germline CDR1 and CDR2: MNHNY and SVGAGI (reference sequence). This CDR3 comprises 14 residues. CDR3 coding DNA: TGTGCCAGCAGTTACTCTAGTCCAGGGGTAGGCTACACCTTC. Its translation: CASSYSSPGVGYTF.

There are many counts of this clonotype. V is TRBV12-3 or TRBV12-4 and J is TRBJ2-1, with D hard to call. V was clipped by 5 bases and J by 7 bases, with 9 bases between them. This CDR3 is 12 amino acids long. CDR3 sequence reads: CASSPGINEQFF. The CDR3 nucleotides are TGTGCCAGCAGTCCGGGTATAAATGAGCAGTTCTTC.

This clonotype occurred a few times. The rearrangement uses TRBV7-2 and TRBJ2-5, with a tentative D call TRBD1 (6 bases). This CDR3 is 15 amino acids long. Germline CDR1 SGHTA, CDR2 FQGNSA. Trimming left V 2 bases short and J 11 bases short, with 21 bases between. The DNA for the CDR3 is TGTGCCAGCAGCTTAATAGGGGGATTGGACAATGAGCAGTACTTC. This sequence encodes CASSLIGGLDNEQYF.

With respect to this clonotype: A much larger clonotype is one base distant, so this may be a read error. J is TRBJ2-3 and V is TRBV4-3; TRBD2 matches 12 bases. Trimming took 4 bases from V and 1 from J; bases not matched to a gene: 6. The CDR3 loop spans 17 amino acids. Looked up from germline, CDR1 is LGHNA and CDR2 is YSLEER. The CDR3 nucleotides are TGCGCCAGCAGCCGATTCCGACTAGCGGGGGGCACAGATACGCAGTATTTT. Translated: CASSRFRLAGGTDTQYF.

In its sample, this clonotype was seen many times. Given a much more abundant clone one base away, this may be a read error. The rearrangement joins TRBV5-8 to TRBJ2-5; no reliable D call. Trimming left V 2 bases short and J 1 base short, with 3 bases between. This CDR3 comprises 12 residues. The V gene's germline CDR1 is SGHTS and CDR2 YDEGEE. This CDR3 is CASSFRQETQYF. CDR3 nucleotide sequence: TGTGCCAGCAGCTTTCGCCAAGAGACCCAGTACTTC.

For this clonotype: With a much larger clone just one base away, this may be a read error. The chain links TRBV7-9 to TRBJ2-1, with TRBD2 identical over 9 bases. The DNA end is more similar to TRBJ2-7, so the J call may be wrong. The CDR3 covers 15 residues. CDR1 and CDR2 from the germline V gene are SEHNR and FQNEAQ (reference sequence). The CDR3 is CASSSAGGTYNEQYF. The CDR3 region has the DNA TGTGCCAGCAGCTCGGCGGGGGGGACCTACAATGAGCAGTACTTC.

In regard to this clonotype: A single base separates this from a much larger clone, so it may be a read error. The rearrangement uses TRBV29-1 and TRBJ2-3, with unresolved D. The germline CDR1 and CDR2 sequences are SQVTM and ANQGSEA. V gave up 0 bases and J gave up 6 bases, with 4 bases separating them. The CDR3 is 11 residues long. The CDR3 bases are TGCAGCGTTGAAGAGTGGGATACGCAGTATTTT. Translation: CSVEEWDTQYF.

As for this clonotype: Just one base apart from a much larger clone, this may be a read error. The V and J genes are TRBV6-2 or TRBV6-3 and TRBJ2-5; D possibly corresponds to TRBD1 (6 bases). The germline gives CDR1 MNHEY, CDR2 SVGEGT. CDR3 length equals 15 residues. The V and J ends lost 5 bases and 11 bases respectively, with 24 bases between them. In DNA form, the CDR3 reads TGTGCCAGCAGTAGGGCGGACAGCCTGTACAATGAGCAGTACTTC. Its translation is CASSRADSLYNEQYF.

This clonotype was seen ten or more times. The rearrangement uses TRBV5-1 and TRBJ2-7; D not resolved. Germline CDR1 is SGHRS and CDR2 is YFSETQ. This CDR3 spans 13 amino acids. Trimming stripped 0 bases from V and 3 bases from J, with 7 bases between. The CDR3 DNA is TGCGCCAGCAGCTTGGACGGATTCTACGAGCAGTACTTC. Its translation: CASSLDGFYEQYF.

This clonotype was observed at least ten times. V is TRBV27 and J is TRBJ1-1, with D perhaps TRBD1 (6 bases). Germline V gene lookup returns CDR1 MNHEY and CDR2 SMNVEV (reference sequence). The CDR3 loop spans 13 amino acids. Trimming removed 2 bases at V and 6 bases at J, with 10 bases between. The CDR3 spells CASSLRTGSEAFF. As DNA, the CDR3 is TGTGCCAGCAGTTTACGAACAGGGTCTGAAGCTTTCTTT.